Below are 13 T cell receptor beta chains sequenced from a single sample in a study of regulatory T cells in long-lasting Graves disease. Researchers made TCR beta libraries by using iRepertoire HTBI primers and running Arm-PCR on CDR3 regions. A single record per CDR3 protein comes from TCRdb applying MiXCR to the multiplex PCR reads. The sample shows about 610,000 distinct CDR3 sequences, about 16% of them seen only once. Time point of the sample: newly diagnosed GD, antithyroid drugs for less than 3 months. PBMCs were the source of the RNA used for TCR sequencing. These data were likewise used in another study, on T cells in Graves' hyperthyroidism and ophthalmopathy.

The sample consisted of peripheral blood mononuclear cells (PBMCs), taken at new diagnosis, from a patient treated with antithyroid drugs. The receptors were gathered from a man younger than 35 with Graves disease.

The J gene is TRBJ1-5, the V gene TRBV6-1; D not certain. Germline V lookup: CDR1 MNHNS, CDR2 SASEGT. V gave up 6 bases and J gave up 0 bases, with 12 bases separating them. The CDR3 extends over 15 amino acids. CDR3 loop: CASRPGESSNQPQHF. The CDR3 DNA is TGTGCCAGCAGACCCGGTGAGAGTAGCAATCAGCCCCAGCATTTT.

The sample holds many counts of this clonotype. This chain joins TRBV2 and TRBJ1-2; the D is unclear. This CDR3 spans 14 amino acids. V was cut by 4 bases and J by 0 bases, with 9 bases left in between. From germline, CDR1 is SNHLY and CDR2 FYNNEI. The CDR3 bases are TGTGCCAGCAGTGCTGAGAGGCCTAACTATGGCTACACCTTC. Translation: CASSAERPNYGYTF.

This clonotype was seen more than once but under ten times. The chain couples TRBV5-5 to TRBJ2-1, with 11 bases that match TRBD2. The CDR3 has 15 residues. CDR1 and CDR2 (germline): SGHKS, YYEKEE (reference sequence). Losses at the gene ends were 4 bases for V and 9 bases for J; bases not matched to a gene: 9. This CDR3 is CASSAGTSGPGEQFF. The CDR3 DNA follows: TGTGCCAGCAGCGCCGGGACTAGCGGCCCCGGTGAGCAGTTCTTC.

The CDR3 DNA follows: TGTGCCAGCAGTCACGCACCGGGACAGGGGGTTTCACCCCTCCACTTT. This sequence encodes CASSHAPGQGVSPLHF. The chain links TRBV27 to TRBJ1-6; 11 nucleotides agree with TRBD1. The junction had 9 bases not matched to a gene; V was cut back by 5 bases and J by 9 bases. This CDR3 contains 16 residues. Germline V lookup: CDR1 MNHEY, CDR2 SMNVEV (reference sequence).

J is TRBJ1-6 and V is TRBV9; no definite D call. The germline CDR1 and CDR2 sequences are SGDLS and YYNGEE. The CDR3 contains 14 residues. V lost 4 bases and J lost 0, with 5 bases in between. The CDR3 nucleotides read TGTGCCAGCAGCATACGCTCCTATAATTCACCCCTCCACTTT. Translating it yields CASSIRSYNSPLHF.

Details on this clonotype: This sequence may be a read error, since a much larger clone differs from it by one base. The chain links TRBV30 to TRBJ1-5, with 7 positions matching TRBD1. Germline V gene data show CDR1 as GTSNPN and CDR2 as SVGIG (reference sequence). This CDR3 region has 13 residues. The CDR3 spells CAWATGVGQPRHF. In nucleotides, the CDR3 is TGTGCCTGGGCTACAGGGGTAGGACAGCCCCGGCATTTT. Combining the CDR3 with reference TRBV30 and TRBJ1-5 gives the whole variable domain SQTIHQWPATLVQPVGSPLSLECTVEGTSNPNLYWYRQAAGRGLQLLFYSVGIGQISSEVPQNLSASRPQDRQFILSSKKLLLSDSGFYLCAWATGVGQPRHFGDGTRLSIL.

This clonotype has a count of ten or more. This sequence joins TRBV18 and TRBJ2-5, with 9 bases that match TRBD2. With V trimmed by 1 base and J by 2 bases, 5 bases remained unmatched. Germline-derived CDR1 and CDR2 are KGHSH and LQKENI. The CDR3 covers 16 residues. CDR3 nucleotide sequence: TGTGCCAGCTCACCACGGCTAGCGGGAAGTCAAGAGACCCAGTACTTC. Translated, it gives CASSPRLAGSQETQYF.

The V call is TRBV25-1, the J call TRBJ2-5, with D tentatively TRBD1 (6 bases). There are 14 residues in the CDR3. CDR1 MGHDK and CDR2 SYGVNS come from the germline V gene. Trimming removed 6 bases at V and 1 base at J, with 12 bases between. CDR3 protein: CASRPRQAQETQYF. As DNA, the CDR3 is TGTGCCAGCAGACCCAGACAGGCCCAAGAGACCCAGTACTTC. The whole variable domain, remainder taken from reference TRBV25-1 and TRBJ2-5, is EADIYQTPRYLVIGTGKKITLECSQTMGHDKMYWYQQDPGMELHLIHYSYGVNSTEKGDLSSESTVSRIRTEHFPLTLESARPSHTSQYLCASRPRQAQETQYFGPGTRLLVL.

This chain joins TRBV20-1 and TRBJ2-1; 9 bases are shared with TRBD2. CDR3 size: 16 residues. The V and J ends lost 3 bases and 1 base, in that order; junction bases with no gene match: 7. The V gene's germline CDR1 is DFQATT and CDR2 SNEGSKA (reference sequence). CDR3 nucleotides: TGCAGTGCTAGGTCCACTAGCGGGTCGTCCTACAATGAGCAGTTCTTC. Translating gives CSARSTSGSSYNEQFF.

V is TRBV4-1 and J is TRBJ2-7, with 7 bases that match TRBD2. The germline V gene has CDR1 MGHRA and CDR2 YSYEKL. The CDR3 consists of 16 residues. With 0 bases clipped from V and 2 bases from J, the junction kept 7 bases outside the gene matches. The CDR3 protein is CASSQDLGGSPYEQYF. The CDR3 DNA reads TGCGCCAGCAGCCAAGATCTGGGGGGGAGCCCCTACGAGCAGTACTTC.

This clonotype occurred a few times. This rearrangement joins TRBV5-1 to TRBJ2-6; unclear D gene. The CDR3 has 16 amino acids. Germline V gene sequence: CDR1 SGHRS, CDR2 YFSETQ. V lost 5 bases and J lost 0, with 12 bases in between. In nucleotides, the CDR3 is TGCGCCAGCAGACGGACGGGTCACTCTGGGGCCAACGTCCTGACTTTC. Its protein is CASRRTGHSGANVLTF.

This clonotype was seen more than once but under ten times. Here the CDR3 reads CSVRASADTGELFF. CDR3 DNA: TGCAGCGTTCGAGCTAGCGCGGACACCGGGGAGCTGTTTTTT. The rearrangement uses TRBV29-1 and TRBJ2-2; the D gene is possibly TRBD2 (6 bases). The CDR3 totals 14 residues. V was pared by 5 bases and J by 3 bases, with 13 bases between. The germline gives CDR1 SQVTM, CDR2 ANQGSEA.

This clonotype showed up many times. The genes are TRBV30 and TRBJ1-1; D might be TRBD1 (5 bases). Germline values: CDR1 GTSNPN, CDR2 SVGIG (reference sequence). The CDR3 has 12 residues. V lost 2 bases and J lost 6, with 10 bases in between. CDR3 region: CAWSSGSAEAFF. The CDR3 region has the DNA TGTGCCTGGAGTTCAGGGTCGGCTGAAGCTTTCTTT.